This passage covers 2 T cell receptor beta chains from one sample sequenced in a study of cytomegalovirus exposure and HLA in healthy donors. The study ran its PCR with 60 Vbeta and 13 Jbeta primers. Sequencing was performed with immunoSEQ multiplex PCR; in TCRdb, only in-frame clones are kept and a portion is missing. The profile shows fewer than 120,000 clones, around 88% of them singletons. The material sequenced was PBMCs. These TCRs come from a man aged 35 to 55 in good health and CMV-seronegative.

The chain uses TRBV19 and TRBJ1-5; maybe TRBD1 (5 bases). The CDR3 spans 16 residues. Germline lookup yields CDR1 LNHDA and CDR2 SQIVND (reference sequence). Trimming took 5 bases from V and 0 from J, leaving 14 bases between them. CDR3 sequence: CASSPMDKISNQPQHF. CDR3 DNA: TGTGCCAGTAGTCCGATGGACAAGATTAGCAATCAGCCCCAGCATTTT.

The chain combines TRBV7-9 with TRBJ2-1, with TRBD2 matching 10 bases. Germline values: CDR1 SEHNR, CDR2 FQNEAQ (reference sequence). CDR3 length: 14 residues. V lost 3 bases and J lost 5; bases outside the gene matches: 1. The CDR3 DNA is TGTGCCAGCAGCTTCGGGACTAGCGACAATGAGCAGTTCTTC. Residues: CASSFGTSDNEQFF.